These T cell receptor beta chains were read from a single sample in a study of blood T cell repertoires in COVID-19. Using immunoSEQ multiplex PCR, the repertoire was profiled, and TCRdb retains in-frame clones only, with some absent. The top ten hold 1% to 1.5% of the sample, which has 300,000 or so clones, about 88% seen once. The sequenced sample consisted of peripheral blood. These receptors were taken from an older man with acute or convalescent COVID-19. The CDR3 runs from the conserved cysteine through the conserved F or W. D genes are given only for firm matches. Clone sizes are given selectively: once, few, many, or a class where the clone is expanded.

. | TRBJ1-6 | few | TRBV6-5 | CASSTVNSPLHF | TGTGCCAGCAGTACAGTTAATTCACCCCTCCACTTT
TRBD2 | TRBJ2-7 | . | TRBV7-8 | CASSFGLADSYEQYF | TGTGCCAGCAGCTTTGGACTAGCGGATTCCTACGAGCAGTACTTC
. | TRBJ2-7 | once | TRBV29-1 | CSAMTPNYEQYF | TGCAGCGCCATGACACCCAACTACGAGCAGTACTTC
TRBD2 | TRBJ2-2 | . | TRBV5-1 | CASSLASGGWTGELFF | TGCGCCAGCAGCTTAGCGAGCGGGGGTTGGACCGGGGAGCTGTTTTTT
. | TRBJ2-4 | . | TRBV7-2 | CASSPPPIAKNIQYF | TGTGCCAGCAGCCCGCCCCCTATAGCCAAAAACATTCAGTACTTC
. | TRBJ2-1 | . | TRBV5-1 | CASSLAGTHSYNEQFF | TGCGCCAGCAGCTTGGCCGGGACTCACTCCTACAATGAGCAGTTCTTC
. | TRBJ2-7 | few | TRBV7-9 | CASSSTSPPYEQYF | TGTGCCAGCAGCTCTACTAGTCCCCCCTACGAGCAGTACTTC
TRBD2 | TRBJ2-1 | few | TRBV27 | CASSLRLAGNNEQFF | TGTGCCAGCAGTTTAAGGCTAGCGGGGAATAATGAGCAGTTCTTC
. | TRBJ2-1 | . | TRBV5-1 | CASSPQGSERYNEQFF | TGCGCCAGCAGCCCCCAAGGGAGCGAGCGCTACAATGAGCAGTTCTTC
. | TRBJ1-3 | . | TRBV28 | CASRQGGMDTIYF | TGTGCCAGCAGGCAGGGAGGTATGGACACCATATATTTT
. | TRBJ2-2 | few | TRBV6-5 | CASRLGAAGELFF | TGTGCCAGCAGGCTAGGGGCAGCCGGGGAGCTGTTTTTT
TRBD2 | TRBJ2-1 | few | TRBV5-1 | CASSPQGTSGLNEQFF | TGCGCCAGCAGCCCTCAGGGGACTAGCGGACTCAATGAGCAGTTCTTC
. | TRBJ2-5 | . | TRBV2 | CASSDGVEETQYF | TGTGCCAGCAGTGACGGAGTTGAAGAGACCCAGTACTTC
. | TRBJ1-2 | . | TRBV7-2 | CASSFASQGYGYTF | TGTGCCAGCAGCTTTGCCAGCCAGGGCTATGGCTACACCTTC
. | TRBJ1-5 | . | TRBV5-8 | CASSLSRGGANQPQHF | TGTGCCAGCAGCTTGTCCCGGGGGGGAGCAAATCAGCCCCAGCATTTT
. | TRBJ2-7 | . | TRBV5-1 | CASSQDIYEQYF | TGCGCCAGCAGCCAGGACATATACGAGCAGTACTTC
. | TRBJ1-1 | once | TRBV12-3/TRBV12-4 | CASSLFMNTEAFF | TGTGCCAGCAGTTTATTCATGAACACTGAAGCTTTCTTT
TRBD2 | TRBJ2-1 | . | TRBV3-1/TRBV3-2 | CASSLSPKTSVEQFF | TGTGCCAGCAGCCTCAGCCCCAAGACTAGCGTTGAGCAGTTCTTC
. | TRBJ2-7 | . | TRBV21-1 | CASSKGVFQGQGVNEQYF | TGTGCCAGCAGCAAAGGAGTATTTCAGGGACAGGGAGTCAACGAGCAGTACTTC
. | TRBJ1-5 | . | TRBV2 | CASSESGYNQPQHF | TGTGCCAGCAGTGAATCGGGGTACAATCAGCCCCAGCATTTT
. | TRBJ1-1 | few | TRBV15 | CATSFLPDTEAFF | TGTGCCACCAGTTTTCTGCCGGACACTGAAGCTTTCTTT
TRBD2 | TRBJ2-7 | . | TRBV5-1 | CASSRASGSFYEQYF | TGCGCCAGCAGCCGGGCCAGCGGGAGCTTCTACGAGCAGTACTTC
. | TRBJ1-6 | . | TRBV30 | CAWSEPGNSPLHF | TGTGCCTGGAGTGAGCCAGGGAATTCACCCCTCCACTTT
. | TRBJ2-4 | . | TRBV10-3 | CAIKEAAKNIQYF | TGTGCCATCAAGGAAGCGGCCAAAAACATTCAGTACTTC
. | TRBJ2-7 | . | TRBV30 | CAWSIARLGEQYF | TGTGCCTGGAGTATCGCCAGGTTAGGCGAGCAGTACTTC
TRBD2 | TRBJ2-3 | . | TRBV5-1 | CASSPSGLAGVLIGTDTQYF | TGCGCCAGCAGCCCGTCCGGACTAGCGGGAGTTCTGATAGGGACAGATACGCAGTATTTT
TRBD1 | TRBJ1-5 | . | TRBV29-1 | CSVAAPGGVRDPNQPQHF | TGCAGCGTTGCGGCGCCAGGGGGCGTGAGGGACCCCAATCAGCCCCAGCATTTT
. | TRBJ2-2 | once | TRBV5-1 | CASRKIPGLDIGELFF | TGCGCCAGCAGAAAGATCCCGGGACTCGACATCGGGGAGCTGTTTTTT
. | TRBJ2-1 | . | TRBV7-9 | CASSLDINEQFF | TGTGCCAGCAGCCTGGACATTAATGAGCAGTTCTTC
TRBD1 | TRBJ1-5 | . | TRBV2 | CASMADRQGNQPQHF | TGTGCCAGCATGGCGGACAGACAGGGTAATCAGCCCCAGCATTTT
TRBD2 | TRBJ2-3 | . | TRBV7-2 | CASSLDREATDTQYF | TGTGCCAGCAGCTTAGACCGGGAGGCCACAGATACGCAGTATTTT
TRBD1 | TRBJ2-6 | many | TRBV6-2/TRBV6-3 | CASRPFDRGTEGANVLTF | TGTGCCAGCAGACCTTTTGACAGGGGGACAGAAGGGGCCAACGTCCTGACTTTC
. | TRBJ2-7 | few | TRBV24-1 | CATSDSQDTSTYEQYF | TGTGCCACCAGTGATTCCCAAGATACTAGTACCTACGAGCAGTACTTC
TRBD1 | TRBJ2-3 | few | TRBV2 | CASSAILGQGADTQYF | TGTGCCAGCAGTGCGATTCTAGGACAGGGGGCTGATACGCAGTATTTT
TRBD1 | TRBJ2-5 | . | TRBV3-1/TRBV3-2 | CASSHARGLEQETQYF | TGTGCCAGCAGCCACGCCAGGGGGCTAGAACAAGAGACCCAGTACTTC
TRBD1 | TRBJ2-7 | . | TRBV19 | CASSALGTGISEQYF | TGTGCCAGTAGTGCTCTCGGGACAGGGATATCCGAGCAGTACTTC
TRBD2 | TRBJ2-1 | . | TRBV7-2 | CASKSGLAVNNEQFF | TGTGCCAGCAAATCGGGGCTAGCGGTAAACAATGAGCAGTTCTTC
. | TRBJ1-2 | . | TRBV6-5 | CASSRVPSYGYTF | TGTGCCAGCAGCCGGGTCCCTTCCTATGGCTACACCTTC
. | TRBJ1-1 | . | TRBV3-1/TRBV3-2 | CASSPTVPPEAFF | TGTGCCAGCAGCCCGACAGTACCCCCTGAAGCTTTCTTT
TRBD1 | TRBJ1-1 | . | TRBV29-1 | CSAHRGLNTEAFF | TGCAGCGCTCACAGGGGATTAAACACTGAAGCTTTCTTT
. | TRBJ2-7 | once | TRBV24-1 | CATSDPGGPAGEQYF | TGTGCCACCAGTGACCCAGGGGGACCGGCGGGGGAGCAGTACTTC
TRBD1 | TRBJ1-5 | . | TRBV11-2 | CASSQDRGNQPQHF | TGTGCCAGCAGTCAAGACAGGGGCAATCAGCCCCAGCATTTT
. | TRBJ2-4 | once | TRBV6-2/TRBV6-3 | CASSHGGKNIQYF | TGTGCCAGCAGTCACGGAGGGAAAAACATTCAGTACTTC
TRBD2 | TRBJ2-1 | . | TRBV10-2 | CASAEHSGGGFNEQFF | TGCGCCAGCGCAGAGCATAGCGGCGGGGGGTTCAATGAGCAGTTCTTC
. | TRBJ1-2 | few | TRBV19 | CASSPQVNYGYTF | TGTGCCAGTAGTCCACAGGTTAACTATGGCTACACCTTC
. | TRBJ1-1 | . | TRBV19 | CASSRTQDTEAFF | TGTGCCAGTAGTCGAACGCAGGACACTGAAGCTTTCTTT
TRBD2 | TRBJ2-3 | . | TRBV10-3 | CAISGTSAQDTQYF | TGTGCCATCAGTGGGACTAGCGCCCAAGATACGCAGTATTTT